This T cell receptor beta chain originates from a study of T cell repertoires in cytomegalovirus infection. Study context: The authors relied on CMV epitopes, both recently identified HLA-C-restricted and well-studied HLA-B-restricted. It was the public TCR beta signatures that indicated both CMV infection and matching HLA type.

MiXCR was run by TCRdb on the reads, yielding one entry per CDR3 protein. The sample records 680,000 or so distinct CDR3 sequences, roughly 33% being singletons. Study-level results: Across the ex vivo response, the dominant clonotypes were HLA-C-restricted CMV-specific TCR beta clonotypes.

This clonotype was counted between two and nine times. Its antigen remains unknown. Germline assignment: CDR1 SNHLY and CDR2 FYNNEI. This CDR3 contains 13 residues. Trimming stripped 1 base from V and 4 bases from J, with 5 bases between. This receptor was identified in a human donor in good health (CMV status not recorded). Some clones in this sample may be carry-over from other donors' samples. Material: cultured PBMCs, obtained from culture after CMV antigen stimulation. The chain recombines TRBV2 with TRBJ2-1; D gene uncertain. CDR3 sequence: CASSEVGYNEQFF. The CDR3 DNA reads TGTGCCAGCAGTGAAGTGGGGTACAATGAGCAGTTCTTC.